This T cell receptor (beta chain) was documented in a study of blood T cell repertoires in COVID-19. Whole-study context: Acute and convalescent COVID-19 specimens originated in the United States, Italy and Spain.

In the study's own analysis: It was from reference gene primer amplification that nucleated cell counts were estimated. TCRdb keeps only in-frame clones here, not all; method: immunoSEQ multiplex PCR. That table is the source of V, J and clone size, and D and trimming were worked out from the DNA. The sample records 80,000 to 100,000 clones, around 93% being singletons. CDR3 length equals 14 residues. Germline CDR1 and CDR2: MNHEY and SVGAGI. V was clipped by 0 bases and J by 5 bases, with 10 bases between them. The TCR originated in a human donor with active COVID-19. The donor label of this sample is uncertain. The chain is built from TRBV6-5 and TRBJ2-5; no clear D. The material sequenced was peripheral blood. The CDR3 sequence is CASSYSENKETQYF. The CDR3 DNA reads TGTGCCAGCAGTTACTCGGAGAATAAGGAGACCCAGTACTTC.